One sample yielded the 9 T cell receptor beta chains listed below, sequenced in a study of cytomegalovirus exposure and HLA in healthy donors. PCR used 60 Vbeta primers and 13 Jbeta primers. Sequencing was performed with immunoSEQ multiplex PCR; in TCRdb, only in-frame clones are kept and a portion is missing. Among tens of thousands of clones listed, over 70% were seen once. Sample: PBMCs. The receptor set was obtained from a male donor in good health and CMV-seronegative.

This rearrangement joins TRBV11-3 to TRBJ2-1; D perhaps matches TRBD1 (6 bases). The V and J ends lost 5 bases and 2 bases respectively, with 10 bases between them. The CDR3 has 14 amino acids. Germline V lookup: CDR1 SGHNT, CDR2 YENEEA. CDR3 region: CASSARTAYNEQFF. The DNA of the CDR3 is TGTGCCAGCAGCGCCCGGACAGCCTACAATGAGCAGTTCTTC.

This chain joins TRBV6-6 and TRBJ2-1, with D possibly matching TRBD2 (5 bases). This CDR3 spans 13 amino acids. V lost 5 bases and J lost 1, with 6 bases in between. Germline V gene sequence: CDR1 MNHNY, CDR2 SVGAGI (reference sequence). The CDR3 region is CASSPGSYNEQFF. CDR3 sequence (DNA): TGTGCCAGCAGTCCGGGGTCCTACAATGAGCAGTTCTTC.

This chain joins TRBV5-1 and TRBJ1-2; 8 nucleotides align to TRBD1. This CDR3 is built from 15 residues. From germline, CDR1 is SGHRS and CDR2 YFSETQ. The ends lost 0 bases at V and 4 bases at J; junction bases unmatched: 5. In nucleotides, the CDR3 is TGCGCCAGCAGCTTGGTGGACAGGGACCCCTATGGCTACACCTTC. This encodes CASSLVDRDPYGYTF.

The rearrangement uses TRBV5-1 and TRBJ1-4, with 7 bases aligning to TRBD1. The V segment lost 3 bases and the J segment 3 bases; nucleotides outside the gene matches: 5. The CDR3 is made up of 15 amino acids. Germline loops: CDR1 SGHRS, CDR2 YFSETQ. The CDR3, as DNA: TGCGCCAGCAGCTCGGGTCAGGGGGCTAATGAAAAACTGTTTTTT. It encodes CASSSGQGANEKLFF.

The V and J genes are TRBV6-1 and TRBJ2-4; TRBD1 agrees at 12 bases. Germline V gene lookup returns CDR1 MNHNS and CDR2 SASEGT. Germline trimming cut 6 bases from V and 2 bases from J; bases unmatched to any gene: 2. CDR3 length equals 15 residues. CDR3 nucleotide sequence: TGTGCCAGCAGGGGGACAGGGGGCTCCAAAAACATTCAGTACTTC. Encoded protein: CASRGTGGSKNIQYF.

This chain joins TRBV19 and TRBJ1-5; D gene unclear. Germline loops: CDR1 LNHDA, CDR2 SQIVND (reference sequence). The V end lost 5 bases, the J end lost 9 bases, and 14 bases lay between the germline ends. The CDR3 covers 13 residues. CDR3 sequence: CASSESSRRPQHF. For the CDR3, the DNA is TGTGCCAGTAGTGAGTCGTCTCGCCGGCCCCAGCATTTT.

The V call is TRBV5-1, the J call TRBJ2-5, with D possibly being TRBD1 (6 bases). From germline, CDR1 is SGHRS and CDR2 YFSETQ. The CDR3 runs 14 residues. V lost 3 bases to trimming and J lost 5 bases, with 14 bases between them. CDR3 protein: CASSWKPGAETQYF. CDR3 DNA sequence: TGCGCCAGCAGCTGGAAGCCAGGGGCGGAGACCCAGTACTTC.

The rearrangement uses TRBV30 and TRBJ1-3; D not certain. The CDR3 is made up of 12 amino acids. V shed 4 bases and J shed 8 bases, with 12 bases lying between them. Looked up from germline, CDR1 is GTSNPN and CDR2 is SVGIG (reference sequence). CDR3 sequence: CAWKSGGDTIYF. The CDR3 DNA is TGTGCCTGGAAATCGGGCGGGGACACCATATATTTT.

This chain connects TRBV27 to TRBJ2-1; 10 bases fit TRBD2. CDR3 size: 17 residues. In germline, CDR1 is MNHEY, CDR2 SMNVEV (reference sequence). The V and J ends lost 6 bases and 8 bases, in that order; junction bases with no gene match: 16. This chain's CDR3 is CASSTPVGLAGVYEQFF. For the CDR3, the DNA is TGTGCCAGCAGCACCCCAGTCGGGCTAGCGGGAGTCTATGAGCAGTTCTTC.